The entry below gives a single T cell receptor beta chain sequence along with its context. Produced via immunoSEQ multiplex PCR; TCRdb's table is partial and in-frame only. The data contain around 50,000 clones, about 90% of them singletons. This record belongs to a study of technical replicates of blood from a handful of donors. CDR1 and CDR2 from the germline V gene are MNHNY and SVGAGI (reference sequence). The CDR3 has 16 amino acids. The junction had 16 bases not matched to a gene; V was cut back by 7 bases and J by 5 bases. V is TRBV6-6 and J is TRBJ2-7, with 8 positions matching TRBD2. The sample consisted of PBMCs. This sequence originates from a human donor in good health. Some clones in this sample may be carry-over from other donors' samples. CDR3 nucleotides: TGTGCCAGCACCCTAGGGCTAGCGGGTGTCGGGGACGAGCAGTACTTC. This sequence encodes CASTLGLAGVGDEQYF.